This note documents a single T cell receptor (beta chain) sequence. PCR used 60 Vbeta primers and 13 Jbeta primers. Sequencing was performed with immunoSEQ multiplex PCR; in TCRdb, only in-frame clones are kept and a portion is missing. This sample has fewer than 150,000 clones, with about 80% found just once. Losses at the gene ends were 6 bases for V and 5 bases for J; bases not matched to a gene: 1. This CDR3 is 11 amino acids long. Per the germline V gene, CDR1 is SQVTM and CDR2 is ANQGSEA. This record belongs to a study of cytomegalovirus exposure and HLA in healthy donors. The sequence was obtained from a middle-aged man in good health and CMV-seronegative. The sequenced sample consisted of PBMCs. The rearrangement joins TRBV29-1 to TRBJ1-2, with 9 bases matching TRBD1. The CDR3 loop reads CSVGQGYGYTF. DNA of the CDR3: TGCAGCGTAGGACAGGGGTATGGCTACACCTTC. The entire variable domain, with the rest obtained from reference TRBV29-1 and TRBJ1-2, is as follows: SAVISQKPSRDICQRGTSLTIQCQVDSQVTMMFWYRQQPGQSLTLIATANQGSEATYESGFVIDKFPISRPNLTFSTLTVSNMSPEDSSIYLCSVGQGYGYTFGSGTRLTVV.